This is a list of T cell receptor beta chains from one sample in a study of shared clonotypes between healthy human individuals. TCRdb keeps only in-frame clones here, not all; method: immunoSEQ multiplex PCR. Here the sample spans millions of clones, about 95% being singletons. Sequencing was done on a sample of naive CD8+ T cells sorted from blood. These receptors all stem from a man aged 18 to 29 in good health. The conserved cysteine and the conserved F or W are not part of the CDR3 here. Fields, in order: V gene, J gene, CDR3 protein.

v_call: TRBV10-3; j_call: TRBJ2-1; cdr3_aa: AISDTGGDNEQF
v_call: TRBV7-9; j_call: TRBJ1-3; cdr3_aa: ASSLDTNSGNTIY
v_call: TRBV29-1; j_call: TRBJ1-1; cdr3_aa: SVRSQRGRDTEAF
v_call: TRBV5-5; j_call: TRBJ1-6; cdr3_aa: ASSLGQGDSPLH
v_call: TRBV9; j_call: TRBJ1-2; cdr3_aa: ASSAVVSALEMYGYT
v_call: TRBV9; j_call: TRBJ2-3; cdr3_aa: ASSVEGGSDTQY
v_call: TRBV7-2; j_call: TRBJ2-1; cdr3_aa: ASSLISGTSSYNEQF
v_call: TRBV27; j_call: TRBJ2-3; cdr3_aa: ASSPIAGADTQY
v_call: TRBV19; j_call: TRBJ2-7; cdr3_aa: ASSTRGLLGSEQY
v_call: TRBV6-6; j_call: TRBJ2-1; cdr3_aa: ASSSGDEQF
v_call: TRBV27; j_call: TRBJ2-3; cdr3_aa: ASTSGTDTQY
v_call: TRBV12-5; j_call: TRBJ2-1; cdr3_aa: ASGPEGGGAYNEQF
v_call: TRBV14; j_call: TRBJ2-5; cdr3_aa: ASSLNTYYGETQY
v_call: TRBV7-9; j_call: TRBJ2-2; cdr3_aa: ASSLQGATTGELF
v_call: TRBV6-1; j_call: TRBJ2-1; cdr3_aa: ASSETGVPYNEQF
v_call: TRBV5-6; j_call: TRBJ2-5; cdr3_aa: ASSLSETQY
v_call: TRBV4-3; j_call: TRBJ1-5; cdr3_aa: ASRLVGDAGRSDQPQH
v_call: TRBV2; j_call: TRBJ2-7; cdr3_aa: ASSDGRGRTHIYGEQY
v_call: TRBV4-1; j_call: TRBJ2-7; cdr3_aa: ASSLKQGYDYEQY
v_call: TRBV4-1; j_call: TRBJ1-3; cdr3_aa: ASSQANSGNTIY
v_call: TRBV6-6; j_call: TRBJ1-1; cdr3_aa: ASSFFGTGQGTEAF
v_call: TRBV29-1; j_call: TRBJ2-1; cdr3_aa: SVGREDEQF
v_call: TRBV27; j_call: TRBJ1-2; cdr3_aa: ASSTGTGVYGYT
v_call: TRBV5-5; j_call: TRBJ2-2; cdr3_aa: ASSNTGTGLSTNTGELF
v_call: TRBV6-5; j_call: TRBJ2-5; cdr3_aa: ASSKAGRGETQY
v_call: TRBV10-2; j_call: TRBJ1-6; cdr3_aa: ASSESGVGGSPLH
v_call: TRBV4-2; j_call: TRBJ1-5; cdr3_aa: ASSQDHQPQH
v_call: TRBV6-5; j_call: TRBJ2-1; cdr3_aa: ASSRRVLSYNEQF
v_call: TRBV6-1; j_call: TRBJ2-7; cdr3_aa: ASSPRGSSYEQY
v_call: TRBV6-1; j_call: TRBJ2-2; cdr3_aa: ASSEVRGVTGELF
v_call: TRBV27; j_call: TRBJ1-2; cdr3_aa: ASSSNYRGSNYGYT
v_call: TRBV5-1; j_call: TRBJ1-1; cdr3_aa: ASREGPGTEAF
v_call: TRBV19; j_call: TRBJ2-7; cdr3_aa: ASSPIGGYEQY
v_call: TRBV30; j_call: TRBJ2-2; cdr3_aa: AWSVASSSGELF
v_call: TRBV6-1; j_call: TRBJ1-4; cdr3_aa: ASSVRTANEKLF
v_call: TRBV6-1; j_call: TRBJ2-7; cdr3_aa: ASSSGSDYEQY
v_call: TRBV5-6; j_call: TRBJ2-7; cdr3_aa: ASIIWAGSNEQY
v_call: TRBV13; j_call: TRBJ2-6; cdr3_aa: ASSQSQDSRGANVLT
v_call: TRBV19; j_call: TRBJ2-7; cdr3_aa: ASSPVGTPYEQY
v_call: TRBV5-1; j_call: TRBJ2-7; cdr3_aa: ASSLEREIYEQY
v_call: TRBV27; j_call: TRBJ1-3; cdr3_aa: ASSRTSGNTIY
v_call: TRBV6-5; j_call: TRBJ1-1; cdr3_aa: ASSYYRGRKNTEAF
v_call: TRBV18; j_call: TRBJ2-7; cdr3_aa: ASSTGGPSEQY
v_call: TRBV7-8; j_call: TRBJ2-3; cdr3_aa: ASSSDRGADTQY
v_call: TRBV7-9; j_call: TRBJ2-7; cdr3_aa: ASSWGQSYEQY
v_call: TRBV19; j_call: TRBJ2-1; cdr3_aa: ASTPILQGGYNEQF
v_call: TRBV19; j_call: TRBJ2-7; cdr3_aa: ASSIGGYEQY
v_call: TRBV15; j_call: TRBJ1-5; cdr3_aa: ATRGGSSSQPQH
v_call: TRBV9; j_call: TRBJ1-5; cdr3_aa: ASSVGGGVSQPQH
v_call: TRBV6-5; j_call: TRBJ1-4; cdr3_aa: ASSATGWGEKLF
v_call: TRBV4-3; j_call: TRBJ2-5; cdr3_aa: ASSQDRGTQETQY
v_call: TRBV7-9; j_call: TRBJ2-5; cdr3_aa: ASSVWGLAGVTGETQY
v_call: TRBV6-5; j_call: TRBJ2-5; cdr3_aa: ASRYNSGTGETQY
v_call: TRBV4-3; j_call: TRBJ2-3; cdr3_aa: ASSPQTADVEQY
v_call: TRBV7-9; j_call: TRBJ2-1; cdr3_aa: ASSLVAGAYNEQF